The present TCR beta chain was sequenced within a study of CD8 T cells in ankylosing spondylitis. Study-wide findings and caveats: A TCR beta motif of roughly eight highly homologous variants seemed to mark ankylosing spondylitis blood. Enrichment of disease-linked clones was reportedly significant in matched ankylosing spondylitis synovial fluid.

Scientists made TCR beta libraries using quantitative 5'-RACE with molecular barcodes. TCRdb fed the 5' RACE reads into MiXCR, producing one record per CDR3 protein. The sample shows under 250,000 distinct CDR3 sequences, roughly a tenth of them seen only once. Germline CDR1 reads SQVTM; CDR2 reads ANQGSEA. Trimming took off 3 bases at V and 4 bases at J, with 9 bases between the two ends. The CDR3 extends over 12 amino acids. This clonotype was counted between two and nine times. Its antigen is undetermined. The rearrangement links TRBV29-1 to TRBJ2-5, with D possibly TRBD2 on 6 matching bases. The sequenced sample consisted of blood, either unsorted or a sorted T cell fraction (not recorded which). This clonotype was sampled from a male donor with ankylosing spondylitis or in good health (not recorded which). This chain's CDR3 is CSVDMGGETQYF. The DNA for the CDR3 is TGCAGCGTTGATATGGGAGGAGAGACCCAGTACTTC.